The clone carrying this T cell receptor beta chain was seen repeatedly, ten times or more. Its antigen is not identified. TCRdb processed the 5' RACE reads anew with MiXCR; each CDR3 protein has one entry. The table shows roughly 67,000 distinct CDR3 sequences, with over 4% occurring only once. The data originate from a study of neurological immune-mediated disorders. Whole-study results and caveats: As far as clinical or MRI features were concerned, none was associated with the multiple sclerosis repertoire cluster.

Sequenced sample: PBMCs. The sequence came from a man over 45 with multiple sclerosis.

The CDR3 DNA follows: TGCAGCGGCGTGGAGAACACTGAAGCTTTCTTT. It is translated as CSGVENTEAFF. The chain has TRBV29-1 and TRBJ1-1; D remains unclear. V dropped 7 bases and J dropped 1 base, with 7 bases sitting between them. The CDR3 covers 11 residues. CDR1 and CDR2 from the germline V gene are SQVTM and ANQGSEA.